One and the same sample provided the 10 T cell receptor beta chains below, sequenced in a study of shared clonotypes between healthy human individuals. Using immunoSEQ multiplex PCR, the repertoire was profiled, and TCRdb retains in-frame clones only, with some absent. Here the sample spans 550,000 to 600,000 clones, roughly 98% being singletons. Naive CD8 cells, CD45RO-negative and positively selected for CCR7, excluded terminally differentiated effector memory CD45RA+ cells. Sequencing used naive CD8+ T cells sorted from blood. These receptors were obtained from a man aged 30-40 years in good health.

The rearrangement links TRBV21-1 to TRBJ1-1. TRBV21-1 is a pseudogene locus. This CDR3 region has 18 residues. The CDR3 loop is CASSKAQGRGLENTEAFF. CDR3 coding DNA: TGTGCCAGCAGCAAAGCGCAGGGGAGGGGACTTGAGAACACTGAAGCTTTCTTT.

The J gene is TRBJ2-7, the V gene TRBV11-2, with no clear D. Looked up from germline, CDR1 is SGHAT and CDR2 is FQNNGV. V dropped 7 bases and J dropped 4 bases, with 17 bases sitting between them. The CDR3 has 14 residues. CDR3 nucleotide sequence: TGTGCCAGCAACAGTAGGGCCCCCCCATACGAGCAGTACTTC. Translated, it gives CASNSRAPPYEQYF.

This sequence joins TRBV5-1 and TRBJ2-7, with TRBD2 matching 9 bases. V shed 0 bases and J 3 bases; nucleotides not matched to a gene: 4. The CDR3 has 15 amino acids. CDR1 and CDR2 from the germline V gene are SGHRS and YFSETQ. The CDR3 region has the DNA TGCGCCAGCAGCTTGGCCCTAGCGGGACACTACGAGCAGTACTTC. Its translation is CASSLALAGHYEQYF.

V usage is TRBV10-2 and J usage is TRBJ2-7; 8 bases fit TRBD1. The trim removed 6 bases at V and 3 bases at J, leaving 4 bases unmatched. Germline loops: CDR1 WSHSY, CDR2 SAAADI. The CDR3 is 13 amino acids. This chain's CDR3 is CASSVTGVYEQYF. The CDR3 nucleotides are TGCGCCAGCAGCGTGACAGGGGTCTACGAGCAGTACTTC.

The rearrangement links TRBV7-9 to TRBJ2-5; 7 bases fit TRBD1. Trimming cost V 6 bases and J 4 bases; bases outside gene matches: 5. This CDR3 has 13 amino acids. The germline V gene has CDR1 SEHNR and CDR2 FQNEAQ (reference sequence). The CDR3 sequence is CASSQGVRETQYF. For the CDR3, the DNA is TGTGCCAGCAGTCAGGGGGTACGAGAGACCCAGTACTTC.

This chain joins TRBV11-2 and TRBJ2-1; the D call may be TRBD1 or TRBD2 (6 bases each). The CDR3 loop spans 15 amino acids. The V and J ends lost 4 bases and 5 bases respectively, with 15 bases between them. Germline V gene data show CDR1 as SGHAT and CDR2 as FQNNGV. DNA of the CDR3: TGTGCCAGCAGCTCAGGGGTAGCGGTGAACAATGAGCAGTTCTTC. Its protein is CASSSGVAVNNEQFF.

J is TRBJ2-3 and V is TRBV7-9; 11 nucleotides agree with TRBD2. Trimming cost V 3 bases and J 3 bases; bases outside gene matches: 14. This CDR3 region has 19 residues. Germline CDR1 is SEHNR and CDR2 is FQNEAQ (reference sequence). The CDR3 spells CASSLLLLAGEWGTDTQYF. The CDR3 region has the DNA TGTGCCAGCAGCTTGCTGTTACTAGCGGGAGAGTGGGGTACAGATACGCAGTATTTT.

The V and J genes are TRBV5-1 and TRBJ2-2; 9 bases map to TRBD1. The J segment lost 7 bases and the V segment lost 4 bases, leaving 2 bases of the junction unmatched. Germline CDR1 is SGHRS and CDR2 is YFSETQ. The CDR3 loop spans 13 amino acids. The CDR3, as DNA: TGCGCCAGCAGCCCGACAGGGGGCGGGGAGCTGTTTTTT. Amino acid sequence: CASSPTGGGELFF.

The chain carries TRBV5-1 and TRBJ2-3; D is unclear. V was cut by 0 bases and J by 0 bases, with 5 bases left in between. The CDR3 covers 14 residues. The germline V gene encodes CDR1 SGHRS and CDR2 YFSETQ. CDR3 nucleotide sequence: TGCGCCAGCAGCTTGGCTTTTAGCACAGATACGCAGTATTTT. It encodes CASSLAFSTDTQYF.

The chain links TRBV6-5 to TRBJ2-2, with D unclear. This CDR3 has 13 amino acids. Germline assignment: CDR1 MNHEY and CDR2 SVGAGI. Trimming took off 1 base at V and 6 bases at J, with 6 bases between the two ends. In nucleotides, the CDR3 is TGTGCCAGCAGTTACTTGGTGTCCGGGGAGCTGTTTTTT. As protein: CASSYLVSGELFF.